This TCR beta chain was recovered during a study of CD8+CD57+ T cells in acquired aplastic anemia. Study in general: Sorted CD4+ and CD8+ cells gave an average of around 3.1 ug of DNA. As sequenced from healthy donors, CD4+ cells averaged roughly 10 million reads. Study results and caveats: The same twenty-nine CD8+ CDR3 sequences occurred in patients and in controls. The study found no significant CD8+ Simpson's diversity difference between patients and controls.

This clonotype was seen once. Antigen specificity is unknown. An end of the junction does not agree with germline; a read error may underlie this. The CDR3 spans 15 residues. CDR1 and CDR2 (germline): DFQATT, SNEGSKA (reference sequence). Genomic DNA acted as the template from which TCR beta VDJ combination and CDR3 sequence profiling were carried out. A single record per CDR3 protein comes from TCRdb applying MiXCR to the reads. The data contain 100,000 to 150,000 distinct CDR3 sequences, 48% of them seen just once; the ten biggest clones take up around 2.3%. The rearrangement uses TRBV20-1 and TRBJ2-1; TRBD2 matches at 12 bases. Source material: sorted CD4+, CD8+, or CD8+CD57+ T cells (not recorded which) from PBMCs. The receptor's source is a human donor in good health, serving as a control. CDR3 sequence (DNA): TGCCGTGCTATCCTTCTAGCGGGGGGGTACAATGAGCAGTTCTTC. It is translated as CRAILLAGGYNEQFF.